This T cell receptor beta chain came from a study of T-cell memory formation after mild COVID-19. Study results and limitations: SARS-CoV-2 specificity of second-wave clones peaking day 37 was unconfirmed.

This CDR3 contains 15 residues. Trimming removed 5 bases at V and 5 bases at J, with 16 bases between. From germline, CDR1 is SGHTA and CDR2 FQGNSA. This clonotype was detected a few times. The target antigen is unknown. TCRdb processed the 5' RACE reads anew with MiXCR; each CDR3 protein has one entry. The sample lists about 260,000 distinct CDR3 sequences, approximately 7.6% occurring once. The sample taken for sequencing was PBMCs or a T cell subset sorted from them (not recorded which). The chain couples TRBV7-2 to TRBJ1-5, with unresolved D. This receptor was obtained from a young man who had mild COVID-19 (a few samples of this study predate the infection). Cell type and time point are not known. Written as DNA, the CDR3 is TGTGCCAGCAGCCGATATCCGGGCGGTCATCAGCCCCAGCATTTT. It yields the protein CASSRYPGGHQPQHF.